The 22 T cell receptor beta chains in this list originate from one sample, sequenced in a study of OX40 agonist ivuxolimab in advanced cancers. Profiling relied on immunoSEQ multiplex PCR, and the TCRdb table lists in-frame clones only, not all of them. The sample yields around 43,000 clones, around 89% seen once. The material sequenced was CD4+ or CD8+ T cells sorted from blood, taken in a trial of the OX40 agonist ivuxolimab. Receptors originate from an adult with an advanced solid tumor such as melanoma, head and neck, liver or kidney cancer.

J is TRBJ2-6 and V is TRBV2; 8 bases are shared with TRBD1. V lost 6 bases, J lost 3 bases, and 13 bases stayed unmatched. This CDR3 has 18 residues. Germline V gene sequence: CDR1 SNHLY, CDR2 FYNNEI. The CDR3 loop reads CASRRGTGPERGANVLTF. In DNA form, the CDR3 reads TGTGCCAGCAGGAGAGGGACAGGACCCGAACGTGGGGCCAACGTCCTGACTTTC.

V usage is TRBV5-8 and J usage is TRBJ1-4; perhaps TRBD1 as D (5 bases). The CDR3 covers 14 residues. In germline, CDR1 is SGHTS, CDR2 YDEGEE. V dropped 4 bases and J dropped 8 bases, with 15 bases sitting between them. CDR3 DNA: TGTGCCAGCAGCCCCCATCCGGGGGGAGAAAAACTGTTTTTT. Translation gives CASSPHPGGEKLFF.

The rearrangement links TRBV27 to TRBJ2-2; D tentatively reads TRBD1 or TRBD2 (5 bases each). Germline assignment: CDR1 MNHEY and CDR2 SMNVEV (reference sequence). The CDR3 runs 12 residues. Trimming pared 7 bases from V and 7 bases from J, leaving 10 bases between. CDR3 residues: CASTGAFGELFF. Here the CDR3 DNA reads TGTGCCAGCACCGGGGCTTTCGGGGAGCTGTTTTTT.

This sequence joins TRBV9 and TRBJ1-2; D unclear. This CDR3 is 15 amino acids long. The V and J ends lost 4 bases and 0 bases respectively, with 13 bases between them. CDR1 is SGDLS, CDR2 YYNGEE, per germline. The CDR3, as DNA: TGTGCCAGCAGCCCCCGGCAGACTACTAACTATGGCTACACCTTC. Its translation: CASSPRQTTNYGYTF.

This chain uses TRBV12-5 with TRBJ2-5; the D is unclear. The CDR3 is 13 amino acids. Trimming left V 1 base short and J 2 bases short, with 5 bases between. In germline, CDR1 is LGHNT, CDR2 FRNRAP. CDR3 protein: CASGLGNQETQYF. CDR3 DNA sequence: TGTGCTAGTGGTTTGGGGAATCAAGAGACCCAGTACTTC.

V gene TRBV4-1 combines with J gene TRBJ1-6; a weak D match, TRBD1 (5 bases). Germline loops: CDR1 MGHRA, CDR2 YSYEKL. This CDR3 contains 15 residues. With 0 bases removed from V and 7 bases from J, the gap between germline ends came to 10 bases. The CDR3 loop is CASSQEADTNSPLHF. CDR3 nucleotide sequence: TGCGCCAGCAGCCAAGAAGCGGACACCAATTCACCCCTCCACTTT.

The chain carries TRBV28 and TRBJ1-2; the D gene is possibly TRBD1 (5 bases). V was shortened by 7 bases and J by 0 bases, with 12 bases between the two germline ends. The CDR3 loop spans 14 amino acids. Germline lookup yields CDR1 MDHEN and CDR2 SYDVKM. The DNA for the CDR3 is TGTGCCAGCACCAGACAGTTCACTAACTATGGCTACACCTTC. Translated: CASTRQFTNYGYTF.

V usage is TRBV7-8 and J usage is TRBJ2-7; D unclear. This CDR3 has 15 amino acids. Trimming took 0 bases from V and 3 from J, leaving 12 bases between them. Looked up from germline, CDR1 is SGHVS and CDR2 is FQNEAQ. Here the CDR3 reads CASSLALRTDYEQYF. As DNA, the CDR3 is TGTGCCAGCAGCTTAGCGCTGCGCACCGACTACGAGCAGTACTTC.

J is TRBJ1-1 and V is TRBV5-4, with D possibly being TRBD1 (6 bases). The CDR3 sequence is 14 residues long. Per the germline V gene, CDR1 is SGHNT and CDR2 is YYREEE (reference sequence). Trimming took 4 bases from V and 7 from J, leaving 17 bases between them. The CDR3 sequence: CASSQSQGMSEAFF. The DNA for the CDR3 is TGTGCCAGCAGCCAATCTCAGGGGATGAGTGAAGCTTTCTTT.

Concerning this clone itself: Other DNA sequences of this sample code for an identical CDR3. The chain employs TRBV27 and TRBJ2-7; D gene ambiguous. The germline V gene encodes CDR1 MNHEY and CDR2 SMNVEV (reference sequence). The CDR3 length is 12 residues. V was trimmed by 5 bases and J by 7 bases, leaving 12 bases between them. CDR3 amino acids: CASSGFLGEQYF. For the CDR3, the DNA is TGTGCCAGCAGTGGGTTTCTGGGGGAGCAGTACTTC.

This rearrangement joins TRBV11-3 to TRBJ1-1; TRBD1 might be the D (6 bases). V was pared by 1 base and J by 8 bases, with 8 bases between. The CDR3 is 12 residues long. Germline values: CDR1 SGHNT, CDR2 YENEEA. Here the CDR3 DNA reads TGTGCCAGCAGCTTAGGGACAGCCGAAGCTTTCTTT. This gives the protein CASSLGTAEAFF.

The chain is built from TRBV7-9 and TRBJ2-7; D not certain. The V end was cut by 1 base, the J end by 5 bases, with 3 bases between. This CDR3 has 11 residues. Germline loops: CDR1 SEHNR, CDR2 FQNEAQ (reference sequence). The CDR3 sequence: CASSLGNEQYF. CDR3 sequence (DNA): TGTGCCAGCAGCTTAGGTAACGAGCAGTACTTC.

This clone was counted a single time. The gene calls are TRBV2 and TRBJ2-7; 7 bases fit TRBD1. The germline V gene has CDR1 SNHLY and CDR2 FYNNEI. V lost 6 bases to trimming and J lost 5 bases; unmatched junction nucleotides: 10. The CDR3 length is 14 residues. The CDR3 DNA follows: TGTGCCAGCAGCCCCGGGACAGAGGGGAACGAGCAGTACTTC. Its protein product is CASSPGTEGNEQYF.

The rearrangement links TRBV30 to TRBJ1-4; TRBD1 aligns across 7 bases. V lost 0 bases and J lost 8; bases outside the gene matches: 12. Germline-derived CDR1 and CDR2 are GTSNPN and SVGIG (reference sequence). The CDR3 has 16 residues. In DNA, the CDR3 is TGTGCCTGGAGTGTAAACGGGTTGGGGACAGCCGAAAAACTGTTTTTT. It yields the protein CAWSVNGLGTAEKLFF.

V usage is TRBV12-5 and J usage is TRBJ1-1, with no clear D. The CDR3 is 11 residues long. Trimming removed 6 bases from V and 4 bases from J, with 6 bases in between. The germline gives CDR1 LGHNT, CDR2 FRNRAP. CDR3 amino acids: CASGQVTEAFF. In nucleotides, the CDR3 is TGTGCTAGTGGGCAAGTCACTGAAGCTTTCTTT.

CDR3 protein: CSGGQINEKLFF. The DNA of the CDR3 is TGCAGCGGGGGACAGATTAATGAAAAACTGTTTTTT. The chain links TRBV29-1 to TRBJ1-4, with 7 bases aligning to TRBD1. J lost 4 bases, V lost 7 bases, and 3 bases had no gene match. The CDR3 loop spans 12 amino acids. CDR1 and CDR2 (germline): SQVTM, ANQGSEA.

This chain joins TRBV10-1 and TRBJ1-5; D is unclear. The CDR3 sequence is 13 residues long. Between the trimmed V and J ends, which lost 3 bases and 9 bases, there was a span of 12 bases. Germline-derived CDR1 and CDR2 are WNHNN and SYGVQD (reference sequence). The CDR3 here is CASSDDPSRPQHF. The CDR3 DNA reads TGCGCCAGCAGTGATGACCCTTCGCGGCCCCAGCATTTT.

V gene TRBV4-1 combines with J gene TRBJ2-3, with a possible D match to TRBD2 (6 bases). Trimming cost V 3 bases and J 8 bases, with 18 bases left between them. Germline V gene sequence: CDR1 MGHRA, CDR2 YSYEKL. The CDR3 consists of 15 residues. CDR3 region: CASSQLIADPGTQYF. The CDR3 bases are TGCGCCAGCAGCCAGCTAATAGCGGACCCCGGTACGCAGTATTTT.

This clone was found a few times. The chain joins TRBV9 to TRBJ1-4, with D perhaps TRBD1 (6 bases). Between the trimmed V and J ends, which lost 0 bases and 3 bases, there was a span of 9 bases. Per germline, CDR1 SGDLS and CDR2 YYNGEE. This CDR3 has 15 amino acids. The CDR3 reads CASSVAGVSNEKLFF. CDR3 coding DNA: TGTGCCAGCAGCGTAGCAGGGGTCTCTAATGAAAAACTGTTTTTT.

In DNA form, the CDR3 reads TGTGCCAGCAGCTTCCGGGACTCGCCGGGGGAGGGGAGGACCGGGGAGCTGTTTTTT. Protein sequence: CASSFRDSPGEGRTGELFF. The chain recombines TRBV7-9 with TRBJ2-2; 7 bases match TRBD2. This CDR3 is built from 19 residues. V was pared by 3 bases and J by 5 bases, with 18 bases of the junction left unmatched. Germline V gene data show CDR1 as SEHNR and CDR2 as FQNEAQ (reference sequence).

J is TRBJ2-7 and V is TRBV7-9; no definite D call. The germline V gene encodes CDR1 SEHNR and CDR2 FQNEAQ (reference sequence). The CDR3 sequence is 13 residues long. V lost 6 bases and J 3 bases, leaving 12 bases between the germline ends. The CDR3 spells CASSQKRRYEQYF. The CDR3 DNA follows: TGTGCCAGCAGTCAAAAAAGACGCTACGAGCAGTACTTC. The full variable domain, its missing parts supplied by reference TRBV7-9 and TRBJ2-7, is DTGVSQNPRHKITKRGQNVTFRCDPISEHNRLYWYRQTLGQGPEFLTYFQNEAQLEKSRLLSDRFSAERPKGSFSTLEIQRTEQGDSAMYLCASSQKRRYEQYFGPGTRLTVT.

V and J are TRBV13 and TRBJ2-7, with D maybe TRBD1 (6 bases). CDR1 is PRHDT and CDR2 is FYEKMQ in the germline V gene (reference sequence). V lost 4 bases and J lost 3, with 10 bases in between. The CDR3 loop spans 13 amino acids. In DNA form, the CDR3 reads TGTGCCAGCAGCTCGGGACACCGCTACGAGCAGTACTTC. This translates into CASSSGHRYEQYF.